These T cell receptor beta chains were read from a single sample in a study of T cell responses to AZD1222 COVID-19 vaccine. TCRdb's table, derived via immunoSEQ multiplex PCR, lists solely in-frame clones and lacks some. In the table there are more than 80,000 clones, 90% of which are singletons. This material consisted of peripheral blood, taken 28 days after the second AZD1222 dose. The receptors stem from an adult who received the AZD1222 COVID-19 vaccine. Both conserved end residues are trimmed from each CDR3. Fields, in order: V gene, J gene, CDR3 protein.

v_gene: TRBV5-4
j_gene: TRBJ2-7
CDR3aa: ASSLGQNSYEQY

v_gene: TRBV5-1
j_gene: TRBJ1-5
CDR3aa: ASSPEGGQPQH

v_gene: TRBV1
j_gene: TRBJ2-1
CDR3aa: TSSQDRNRGLAGLRTNSYNEQF

v_gene: TRBV10-3
j_gene: TRBJ2-7
CDR3aa: AIRSAGASYEQY

v_gene: TRBV5-1
j_gene: TRBJ2-6
CDR3aa: ASSLASGAGANVLT

v_gene: TRBV9
j_gene: TRBJ2-2
CDR3aa: ASRGQGDHTGELF

v_gene: TRBV7-2
j_gene: TRBJ1-3
CDR3aa: ASSSSLSGNTIY

v_gene: TRBV7-7
j_gene: TRBJ2-3
CDR3aa: ASSAQLGDTQY

v_gene: TRBV6-2/TRBV6-3
j_gene: TRBJ1-5
CDR3aa: ASSLQGRNQPQH

v_gene: TRBV24-1
j_gene: TRBJ1-4
CDR3aa: ATSDPNEKLF

v_gene: TRBV6-6
j_gene: TRBJ1-2
CDR3aa: ASSAYGYT

v_gene: TRBV7-6
j_gene: TRBJ2-2
CDR3aa: ASSRQGASNTGELF

v_gene: TRBV2
j_gene: TRBJ2-1
CDR3aa: ASSEALLGLAGDEQF

v_gene: TRBV4-2
j_gene: TRBJ1-6
CDR3aa: ASSQEGGGDGASPLH